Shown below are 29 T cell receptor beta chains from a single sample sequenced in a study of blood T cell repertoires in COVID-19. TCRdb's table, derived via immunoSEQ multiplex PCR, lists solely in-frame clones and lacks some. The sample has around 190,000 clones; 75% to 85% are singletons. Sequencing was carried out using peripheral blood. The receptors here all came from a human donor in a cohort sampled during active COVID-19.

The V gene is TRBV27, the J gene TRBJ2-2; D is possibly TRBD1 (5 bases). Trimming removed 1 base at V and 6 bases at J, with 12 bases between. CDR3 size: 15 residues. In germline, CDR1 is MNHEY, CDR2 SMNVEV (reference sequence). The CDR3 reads CASSLWGLVSGELFF. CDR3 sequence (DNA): TGTGCCAGCAGTTTATGGGGCCTAGTCTCCGGGGAGCTGTTTTTT.

Written as DNA, the CDR3 is TGTGCCAGCAGCTTTTACAGGGAAGGGTTCTATGGCTACACCTTC. Its protein product is CASSFYREGFYGYTF. The chain employs TRBV5-4 and TRBJ1-2; TRBD1 is a possible D gene (6 bases). V was shortened by 2 bases and J by 4 bases, with 15 bases between the two germline ends. Germline V gene lookup returns CDR1 SGHNT and CDR2 YYREEE (reference sequence). The CDR3 spans 15 residues. Together with reference TRBV5-4 and TRBJ1-2, the CDR3 gives the full variable domain: ETGVTQSPTHLIKTRGQQVTLRCSSQSGHNTVSWYQQALGQGPQFIFQYYREEENGRGNFPPRFSGLQFPNYSSELNVNALELDDSALYLCASSFYREGFYGYTFGSGTRLTVV.

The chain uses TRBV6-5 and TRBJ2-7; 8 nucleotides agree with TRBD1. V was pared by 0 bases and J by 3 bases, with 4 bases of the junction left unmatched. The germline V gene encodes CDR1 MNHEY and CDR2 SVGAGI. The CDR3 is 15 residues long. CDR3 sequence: CASSYSNRGDYEQYF. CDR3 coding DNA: TGTGCCAGCAGTTACTCGAACAGGGGGGACTACGAGCAGTACTTC.

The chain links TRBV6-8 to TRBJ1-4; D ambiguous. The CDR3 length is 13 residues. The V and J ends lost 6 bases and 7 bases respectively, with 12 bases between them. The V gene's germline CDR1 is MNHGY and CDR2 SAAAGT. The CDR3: CASRADTLEKLFF. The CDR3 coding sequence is TGTGCCAGCAGAGCAGACACACTTGAAAAACTGTTTTTT.

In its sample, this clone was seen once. This chain's CDR3 is CASSPSGRPAPRDTQYF. CDR3 sequence (DNA): TGTGCCAGCAGCCCAAGCGGCCGCCCGGCCCCGCGGGATACGCAGTATTTT. This chain connects TRBV4-2 to TRBJ2-3; weak D call: TRBD2 (5 bases). Germline loops: CDR1 LGHNA, CDR2 YNFKEQ. The CDR3 is 17 residues long. Between the trimmed V and J ends, which lost 4 bases and 6 bases, there was a span of 23 bases.

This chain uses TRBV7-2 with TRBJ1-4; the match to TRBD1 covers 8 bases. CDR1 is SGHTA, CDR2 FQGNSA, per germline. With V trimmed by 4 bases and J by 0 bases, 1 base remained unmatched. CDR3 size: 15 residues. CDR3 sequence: CASSYRGATNEKLFF. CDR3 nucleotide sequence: TGTGCCAGCAGCTACAGGGGGGCAACTAATGAAAAACTGTTTTTT.

The CDR3 here is CASSLVSGARGETQYF. CDR3 nucleotides: TGTGCCAGCAGCTTAGTTTCGGGAGCAAGAGGGGAGACCCAGTACTTC. This chain links TRBV7-2 with TRBJ2-5; weak D call: TRBD2 (6 bases). The CDR3 loop spans 16 amino acids. V lost 1 base to trimming and J lost 5 bases, with 17 bases between them. Per germline, CDR1 SGHTA and CDR2 FQGNSA.

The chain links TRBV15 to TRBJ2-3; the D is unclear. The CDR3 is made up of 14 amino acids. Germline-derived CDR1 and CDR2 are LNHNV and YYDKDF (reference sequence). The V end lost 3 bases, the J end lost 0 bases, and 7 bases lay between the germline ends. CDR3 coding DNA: TGTGCCACCAGCAGGATGAGAAGCACAGATACGCAGTATTTT. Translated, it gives CATSRMRSTDTQYF.

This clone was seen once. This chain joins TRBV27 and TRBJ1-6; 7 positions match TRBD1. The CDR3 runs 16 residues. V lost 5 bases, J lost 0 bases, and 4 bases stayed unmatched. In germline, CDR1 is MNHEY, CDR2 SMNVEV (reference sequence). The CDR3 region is CASSLHRGSYNSPLHF. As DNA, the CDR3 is TGTGCCAGCAGTCTCCACAGGGGCTCCTATAATTCACCCCTCCACTTT.

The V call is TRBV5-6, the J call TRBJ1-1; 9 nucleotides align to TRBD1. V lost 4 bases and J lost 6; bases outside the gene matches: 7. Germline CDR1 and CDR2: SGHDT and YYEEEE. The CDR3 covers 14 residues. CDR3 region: CASSPAGQGSEAFF. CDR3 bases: TGTGCCAGCAGCCCGGCAGGACAGGGGTCTGAAGCTTTCTTT.

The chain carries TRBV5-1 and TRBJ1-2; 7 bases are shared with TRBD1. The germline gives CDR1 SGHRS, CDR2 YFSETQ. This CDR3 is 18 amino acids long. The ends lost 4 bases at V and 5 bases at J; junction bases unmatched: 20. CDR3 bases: TGCGCCAGCAGCACCACTCCCACCCGGACAGGCAAATCTTATGGCTACACCTTC. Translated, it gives CASSTTPTRTGKSYGYTF.

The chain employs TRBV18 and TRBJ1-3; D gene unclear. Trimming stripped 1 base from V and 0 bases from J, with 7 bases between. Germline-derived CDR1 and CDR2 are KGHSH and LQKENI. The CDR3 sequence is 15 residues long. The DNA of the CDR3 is TGTGCCAGCTCACCACAGCGACTCTCTGGAAACACCATATATTTT. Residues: CASSPQRLSGNTIYF.

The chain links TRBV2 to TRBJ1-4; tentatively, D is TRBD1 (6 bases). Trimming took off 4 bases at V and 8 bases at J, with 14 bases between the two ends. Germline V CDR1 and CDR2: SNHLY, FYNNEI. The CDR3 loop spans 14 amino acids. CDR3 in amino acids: CASSGHRVDEKLFF. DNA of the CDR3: TGTGCCAGCAGTGGGCACAGGGTGGACGAAAAACTGTTTTTT. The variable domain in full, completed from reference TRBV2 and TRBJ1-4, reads EPEVTQTPSHQVTQMGQEVILRCVPISNHLYFYWYRQILGQKVEFLVSFYNNEISEKSEIFDDQFSVERPDGSNFTLKIRSTKLEDSAMYFCASSGHRVDEKLFFGSGTQLSVL.

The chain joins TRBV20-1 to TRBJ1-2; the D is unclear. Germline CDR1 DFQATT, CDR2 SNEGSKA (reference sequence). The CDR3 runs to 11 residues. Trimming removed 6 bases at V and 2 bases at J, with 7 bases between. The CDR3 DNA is TGCAGTGCAAACATGAACTATGGCTACACCTTC. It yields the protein CSANMNYGYTF.

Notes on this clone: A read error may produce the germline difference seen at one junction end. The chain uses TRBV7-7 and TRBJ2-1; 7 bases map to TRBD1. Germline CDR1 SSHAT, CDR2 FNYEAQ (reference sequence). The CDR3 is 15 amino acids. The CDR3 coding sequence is TGTGCTAGCAGCTTAGATCTGGGACAGTACAATGAGCAGTTCTTC. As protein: CASSLDLGQYNEQFF.

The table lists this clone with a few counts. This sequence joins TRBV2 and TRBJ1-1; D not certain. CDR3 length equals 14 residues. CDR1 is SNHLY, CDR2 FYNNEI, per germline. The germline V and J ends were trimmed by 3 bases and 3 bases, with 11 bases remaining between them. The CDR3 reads CASSDEGMDTEAFF. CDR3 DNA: TGTGCCAGCAGTGATGAGGGTATGGACACTGAAGCTTTCTTT.

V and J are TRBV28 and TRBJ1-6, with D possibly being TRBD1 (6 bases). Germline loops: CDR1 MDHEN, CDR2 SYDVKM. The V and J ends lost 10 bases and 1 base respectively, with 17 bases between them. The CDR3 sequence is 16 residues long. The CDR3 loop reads CATDRGAGSYNSPLHF. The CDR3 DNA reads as TGTGCCACCGACCGGGGGGCCGGGTCCTATAATTCACCCCTCCACTTT.

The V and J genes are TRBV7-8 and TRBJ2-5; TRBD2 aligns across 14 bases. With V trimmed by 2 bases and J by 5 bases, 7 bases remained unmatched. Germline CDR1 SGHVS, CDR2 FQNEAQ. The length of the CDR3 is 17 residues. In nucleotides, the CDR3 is TGTGCCAGCAGCTTACCGACTAGCGGGGGGGCCGATGAGACCCAGTACTTC. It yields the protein CASSLPTSGGADETQYF.

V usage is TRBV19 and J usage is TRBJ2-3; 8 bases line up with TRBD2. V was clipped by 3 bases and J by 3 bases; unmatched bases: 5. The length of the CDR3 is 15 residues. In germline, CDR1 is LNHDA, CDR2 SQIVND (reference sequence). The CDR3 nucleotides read TGTGCCAGTAGTATCGCGCGGGGGGCAACAGATACGCAGTATTTT. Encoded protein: CASSIARGATDTQYF.

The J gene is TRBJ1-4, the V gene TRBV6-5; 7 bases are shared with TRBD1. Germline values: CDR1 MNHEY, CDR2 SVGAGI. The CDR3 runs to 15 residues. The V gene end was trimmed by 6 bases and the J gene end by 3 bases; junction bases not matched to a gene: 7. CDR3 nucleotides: TGTGCCAGCAGCCCCCCGGGGACAGCTAATGAAAAACTGTTTTTT. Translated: CASSPPGTANEKLFF.

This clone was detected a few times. The CDR3 loop is CATSRGLNQPQHF. CDR3 nucleotide sequence: TGTGCCACCTCTCGGGGGTTGAACCAGCCCCAGCATTTT. This rearrangement joins TRBV28 to TRBJ1-5; D may be TRBD1 (5 bases). V was clipped by 10 bases and J by 7 bases, with 17 bases between them. CDR1 is MDHEN and CDR2 is SYDVKM in the germline V gene. This CDR3 is built from 13 residues.

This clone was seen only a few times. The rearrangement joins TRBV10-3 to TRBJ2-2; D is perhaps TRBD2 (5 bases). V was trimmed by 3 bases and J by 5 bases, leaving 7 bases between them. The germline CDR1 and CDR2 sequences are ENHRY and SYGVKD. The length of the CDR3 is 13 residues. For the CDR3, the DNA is TGTGCCATCAGTGATCGGGAAACCGGGGAGCTGTTTTTT. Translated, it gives CAISDRETGELFF.

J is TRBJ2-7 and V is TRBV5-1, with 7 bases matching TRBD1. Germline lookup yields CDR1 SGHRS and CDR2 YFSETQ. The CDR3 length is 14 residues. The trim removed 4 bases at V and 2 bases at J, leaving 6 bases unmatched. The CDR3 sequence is CASSLGQVAYEQYF. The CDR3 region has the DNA TGCGCCAGCAGCCTTGGACAGGTGGCCTACGAGCAGTACTTC.

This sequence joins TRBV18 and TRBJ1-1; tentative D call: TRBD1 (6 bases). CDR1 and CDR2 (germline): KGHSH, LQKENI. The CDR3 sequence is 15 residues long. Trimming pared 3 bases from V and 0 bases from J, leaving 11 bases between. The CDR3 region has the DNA TGTGCCAGCTCACCCGTACAGGGACTGAACACTGAAGCTTTCTTT. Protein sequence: CASSPVQGLNTEAFF.

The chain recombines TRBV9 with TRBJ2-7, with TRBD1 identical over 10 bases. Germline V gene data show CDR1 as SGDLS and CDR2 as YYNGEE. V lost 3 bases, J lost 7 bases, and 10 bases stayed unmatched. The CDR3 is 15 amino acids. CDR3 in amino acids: CASSATGTGAGEQYF. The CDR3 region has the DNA TGTGCCAGCAGCGCAACCGGGACAGGGGCTGGAGAGCAGTACTTC.

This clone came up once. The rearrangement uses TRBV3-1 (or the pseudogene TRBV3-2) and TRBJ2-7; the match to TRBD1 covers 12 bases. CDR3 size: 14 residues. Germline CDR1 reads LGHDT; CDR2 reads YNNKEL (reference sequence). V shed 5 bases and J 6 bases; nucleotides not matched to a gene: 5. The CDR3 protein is CASSSGTGGSEQYF. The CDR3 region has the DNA TGTGCCAGCAGCTCCGGGACAGGGGGCAGCGAGCAGTACTTC.

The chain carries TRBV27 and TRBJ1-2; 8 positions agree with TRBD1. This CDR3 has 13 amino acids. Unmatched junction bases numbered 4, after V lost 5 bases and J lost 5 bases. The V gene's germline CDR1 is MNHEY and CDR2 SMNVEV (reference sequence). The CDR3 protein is CASSPRTGYGYTF. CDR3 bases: TGTGCCAGCAGTCCCAGGACAGGGTATGGCTACACCTTC.

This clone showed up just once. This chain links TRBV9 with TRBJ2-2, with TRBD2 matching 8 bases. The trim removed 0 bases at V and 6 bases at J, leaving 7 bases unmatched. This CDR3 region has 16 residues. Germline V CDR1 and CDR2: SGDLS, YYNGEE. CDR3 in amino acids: CASSVVPPAGAGELFF. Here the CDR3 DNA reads TGTGCCAGCAGCGTAGTCCCTCCAGCGGGGGCCGGGGAGCTGTTTTTT.

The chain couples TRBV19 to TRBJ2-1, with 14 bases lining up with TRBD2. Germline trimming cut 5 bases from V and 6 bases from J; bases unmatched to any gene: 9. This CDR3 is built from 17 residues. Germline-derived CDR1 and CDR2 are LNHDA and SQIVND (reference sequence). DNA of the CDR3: TGTGCCAGTAGTGTACCGGGACTAGCGGGAGCTGGCAATGAGCAGTTCTTC. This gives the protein CASSVPGLAGAGNEQFF.